Sequencing of this T cell receptor (beta chain) was carried out in a study of response to subunit inactivated influenza vaccine. TCRdb re-derived calls from the RT-PCR reads in MiXCR, one entry per CDR3 protein. The data contain about 480,000 distinct CDR3 sequences, over 10% of them seen just once; the ten biggest clones take up around 12%. Germline lookup yields CDR1 SQVTM and CDR2 ANQGSEA. The CDR3 extends over 15 amino acids. After removal of 7 bases from V and 0 bases from J, the junction contained 3 bases not matched to a gene. The receptor's source is a man aged 45-65 years who received an inactivated influenza vaccine. The source was PBMCs from blood, collected about 6 weeks after vaccination. The V and J genes are TRBV29-1 and TRBJ2-1; the match to TRBD2 covers 13 bases. Here the CDR3 reads CSAGTSGISYNEQFF. The CDR3 DNA follows: TGCAGCGCTGGGACTAGCGGGATCTCCTACAATGAGCAGTTCTTC.